This TCR beta chain is from a study of T cell responses to AZD1222 COVID-19 vaccine (dated by TCRdb to 2020 to 2023). For the study in its entirety: AZD1222 recipients with second doses at about 4 weeks or about 12 weeks were pooled, because spike-specific TCR depth and breadth did not differ between schedules. A total of more than 230 trial participants underwent TCR sequencing, of whom about 210 had received two doses of AZD1222 and about 25 had received two doses of the MenACWY control vaccine. Trial participants were enrolled into age subgroups of 18-55, 56-69 and 70-plus years, which contained about 150, 28 and 57 TCR-sequenced participants, respectively.

Here is what the overall study found, with its caveats: Epitopes outside the regions mutated in the B.1.351 and B.1.1.7 variants were reportedly recognized by nearly half of the unique spike-specific TCRs. After two AZD1222 doses, both the breadth and the depth of spike-specific TCRs were significantly higher than at day 0 and than in MenACWY recipients. Conclusions about previously exposed vaccinees were limited because only six AZD1222 recipients were SARS-CoV-2 seropositive at baseline. The 56-69-year group was small, and its depth increase did not reach significance, likely because of low power. Participants were mostly white British, with more females than males. The authors suggested clonal diversity may have been underestimated. Vaccine-associated CD4 TCRs spanned the whole spike protein, with dominant responses in regions 160-218 and 743-854. Because no day 14 peak-response samples were available, repertoires were characterized only after the peak T cell response.

CDR1 and CDR2, looked up from the germline V gene (reference sequence), are LNHNV and YYDKDF. Counted from cysteine to phenylalanine, this CDR3 has 13 amino acids. Of all the DNA, just the CDR3 is kept, 39 bases in frame from base 1. V and J are truncated by 4 bases and 1 base respectively, leaving an intervening sequence of 7 bases. The sample's time point label, in plain terms: baseline before first vaccination. Vaccinee samples were obtained from the UK trials COV001 and COV002, which included a single-blind randomized controlled phase 2/3 trial of AZD1222 (ChAdOx1 nCoV-19) in healthy adults. For TCRbeta chain sequencing, PBMC samples from trial participants were taken at day 0 and at day 28 after the second dose. The CDR3 regions of human TCRbeta chains were subjected to immunosequencing. The authors processed their data as follows. Repertoire TCRs were matched against a reference library of SARS-CoV-2-specific TCRs generated with the MIRA antigen-specificity platform. Breadth meant the fraction of unique TCRs that were SARS-CoV-2-associated, whereas depth meant the fraction of total T cells that were SARS-CoV-2-associated. Each spike-specific TCR was assigned to its reactive spike region and to a CD4 or CD8 class using the MIRA data. Log10-transformed breadth and depth values were compared by one-way ANOVA with Sidak's multiple comparisons tests. This immuneACCESS table, as held by TCRdb, lists in-frame sequences with V and J called but not all clones. Of the missing ones, under half trace to an unresolved V gene in checked studies; the others have no known cause. The DNA gave D and trimming, while V, J and clone size come from that table. This sample comprises more than 85,000 clones, 86% of them detected only once. The top ten hold around 5.1% of the sample.

Points on this clone: Its target antigen remains unknown. No much larger clone is present one base from it, and per-base qualities are unavailable.

Specimen: peripheral blood, collected on day 0 of AZD1222 vaccination. The chain is encoded by TRBV15 joined to TRBJ1-1; the D gene remains uncertain. The sequence came from an adult in good health. DNA sequence: TGTGCCACCAGCATGTCGGGGAACACTGAAGCTTTCTTT. This gives the protein CATSMSGNTEAFF.